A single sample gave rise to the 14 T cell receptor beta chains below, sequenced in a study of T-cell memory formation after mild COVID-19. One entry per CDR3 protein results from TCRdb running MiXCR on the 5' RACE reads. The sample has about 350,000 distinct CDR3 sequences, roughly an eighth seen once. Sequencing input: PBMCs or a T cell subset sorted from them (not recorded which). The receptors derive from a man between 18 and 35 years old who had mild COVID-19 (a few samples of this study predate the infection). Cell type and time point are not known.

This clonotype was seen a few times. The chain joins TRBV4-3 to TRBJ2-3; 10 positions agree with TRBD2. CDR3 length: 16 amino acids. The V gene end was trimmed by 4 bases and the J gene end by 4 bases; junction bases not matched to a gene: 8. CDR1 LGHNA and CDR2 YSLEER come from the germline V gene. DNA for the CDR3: TGCGCCAGCAGCCGAGTAGCGGGGGGCCTCGCAGATACGCAGTATTTT. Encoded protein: CASSRVAGGLADTQYF.

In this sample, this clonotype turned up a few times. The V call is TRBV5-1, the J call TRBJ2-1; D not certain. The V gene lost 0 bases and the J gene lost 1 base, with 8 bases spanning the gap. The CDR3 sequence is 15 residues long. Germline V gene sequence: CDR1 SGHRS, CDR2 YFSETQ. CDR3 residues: CASSLDLGSYNEQFF. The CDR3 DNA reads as TGCGCCAGCAGCTTGGACCTTGGGTCCTACAATGAGCAGTTCTTC.

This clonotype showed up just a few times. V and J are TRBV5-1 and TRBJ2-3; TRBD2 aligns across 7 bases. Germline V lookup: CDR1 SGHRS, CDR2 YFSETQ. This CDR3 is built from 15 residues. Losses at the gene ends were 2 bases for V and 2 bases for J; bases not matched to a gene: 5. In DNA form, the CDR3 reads TGCGCCAGCAGCTTTTATAGCGGGTCCACAGATACGCAGTATTTT. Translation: CASSFYSGSTDTQYF. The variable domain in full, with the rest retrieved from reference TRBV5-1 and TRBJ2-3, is KAGVTQTPRYLIKTRGQQVTLSCSPISGHRSVSWYQQTPGQGLQFLFEYFSETQRNKGNFPGRFSGRQFSNSRSEMNVSTLELGDSALYLCASSFYSGSTDTQYFGPGTRLTVL.

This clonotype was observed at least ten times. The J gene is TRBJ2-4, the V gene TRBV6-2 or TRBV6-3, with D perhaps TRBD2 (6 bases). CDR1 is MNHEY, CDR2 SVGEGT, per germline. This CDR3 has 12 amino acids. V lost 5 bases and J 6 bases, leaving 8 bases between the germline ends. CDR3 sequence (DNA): TGTGCCAGCAGTCTTAGCGGAAACATTCAGTACTTC. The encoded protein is CASSLSGNIQYF.

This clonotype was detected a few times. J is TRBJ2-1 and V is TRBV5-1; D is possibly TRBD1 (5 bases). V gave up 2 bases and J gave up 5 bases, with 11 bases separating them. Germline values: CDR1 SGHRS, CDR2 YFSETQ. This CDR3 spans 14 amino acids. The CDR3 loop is CASSLLGHNNEQFF. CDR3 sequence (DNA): TGCGCCAGCAGCTTATTGGGGCACAACAATGAGCAGTTCTTC. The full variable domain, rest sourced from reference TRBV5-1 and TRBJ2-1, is KAGVTQTPRYLIKTRGQQVTLSCSPISGHRSVSWYQQTPGQGLQFLFEYFSETQRNKGNFPGRFSGRQFSNSRSEMNVSTLELGDSALYLCASSLLGHNNEQFFGPGTRLTVL.

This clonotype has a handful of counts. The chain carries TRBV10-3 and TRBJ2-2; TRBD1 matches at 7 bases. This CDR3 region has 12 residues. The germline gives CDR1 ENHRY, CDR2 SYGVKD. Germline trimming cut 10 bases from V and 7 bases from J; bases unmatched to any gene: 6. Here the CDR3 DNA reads TGTGCCACCAGACAGGGCAGCGGGGAGCTGTTTTTT. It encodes CATRQGSGELFF.

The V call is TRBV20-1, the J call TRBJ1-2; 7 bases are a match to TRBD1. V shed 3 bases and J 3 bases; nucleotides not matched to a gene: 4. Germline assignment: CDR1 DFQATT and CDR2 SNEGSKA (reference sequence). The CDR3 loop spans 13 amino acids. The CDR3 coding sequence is TGCAGTGCTAGCGGGCAGGGGGACTATGGCTACACCTTC. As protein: CSASGQGDYGYTF.

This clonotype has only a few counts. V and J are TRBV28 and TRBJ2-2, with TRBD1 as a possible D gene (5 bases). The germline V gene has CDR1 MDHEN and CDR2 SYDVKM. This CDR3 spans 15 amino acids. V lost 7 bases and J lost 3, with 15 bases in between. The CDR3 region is CASTSAGSYTGELFF. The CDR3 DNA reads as TGTGCCAGCACGTCGGCAGGGTCGTACACCGGGGAGCTGTTTTTT.

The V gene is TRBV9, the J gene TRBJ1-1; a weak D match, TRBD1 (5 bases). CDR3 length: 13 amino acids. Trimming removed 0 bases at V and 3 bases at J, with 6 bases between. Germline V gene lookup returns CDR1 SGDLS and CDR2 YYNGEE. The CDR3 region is CASSVGGHTEAFF. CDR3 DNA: TGTGCCAGCAGCGTAGGGGGCCACACTGAAGCTTTCTTT.

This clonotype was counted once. This chain's CDR3 is CASSPARGPEAFF. CDR3 DNA sequence: TGTGCCAGCAGCCCCGCCCGGGGCCCCGAAGCTTTCTTT. V and J are TRBV11-2 and TRBJ1-1; the D gene is possibly TRBD1 (5 bases). The germline CDR1 and CDR2 sequences are SGHAT and FQNNGV. Deletions cut 5 bases from V and 8 bases from J, with 15 bases between. The CDR3 runs 13 residues.

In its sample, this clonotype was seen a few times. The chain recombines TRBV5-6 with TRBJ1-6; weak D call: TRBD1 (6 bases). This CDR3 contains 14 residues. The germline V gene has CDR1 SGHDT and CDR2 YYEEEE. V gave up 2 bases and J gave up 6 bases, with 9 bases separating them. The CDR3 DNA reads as TGTGCCAGCAGCTTCAGGGACATTAATTCACCCCTCCACTTT. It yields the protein CASSFRDINSPLHF.

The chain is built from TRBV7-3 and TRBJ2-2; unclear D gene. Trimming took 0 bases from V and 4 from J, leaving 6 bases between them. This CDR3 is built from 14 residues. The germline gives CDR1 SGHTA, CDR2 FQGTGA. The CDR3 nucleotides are TGTGCCAGCAGCTTAACTTCTGGCACCGGGGAGCTGTTTTTT. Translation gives CASSLTSGTGELFF.

The CDR3 loop is CASGEGTSGLGDTQYF. The CDR3 bases are TGTGCCAGCGGAGAGGGGACTAGCGGACTCGGGGATACGCAGTATTTT. This chain links TRBV9 with TRBJ2-3, with 11 bases fitting TRBD2. The CDR3 loop spans 16 amino acids. The V segment lost 7 bases and the J segment 6 bases; nucleotides outside the gene matches: 13. Germline values: CDR1 SGDLS, CDR2 YYNGEE.

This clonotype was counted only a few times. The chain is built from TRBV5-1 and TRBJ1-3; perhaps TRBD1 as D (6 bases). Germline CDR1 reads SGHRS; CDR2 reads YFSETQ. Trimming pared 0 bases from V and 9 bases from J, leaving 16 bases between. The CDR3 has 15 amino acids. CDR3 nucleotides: TGCGCCAGCAGCTTGGAACAGGGCTCTTCCAGCACCATATATTTT. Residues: CASSLEQGSSSTIYF.